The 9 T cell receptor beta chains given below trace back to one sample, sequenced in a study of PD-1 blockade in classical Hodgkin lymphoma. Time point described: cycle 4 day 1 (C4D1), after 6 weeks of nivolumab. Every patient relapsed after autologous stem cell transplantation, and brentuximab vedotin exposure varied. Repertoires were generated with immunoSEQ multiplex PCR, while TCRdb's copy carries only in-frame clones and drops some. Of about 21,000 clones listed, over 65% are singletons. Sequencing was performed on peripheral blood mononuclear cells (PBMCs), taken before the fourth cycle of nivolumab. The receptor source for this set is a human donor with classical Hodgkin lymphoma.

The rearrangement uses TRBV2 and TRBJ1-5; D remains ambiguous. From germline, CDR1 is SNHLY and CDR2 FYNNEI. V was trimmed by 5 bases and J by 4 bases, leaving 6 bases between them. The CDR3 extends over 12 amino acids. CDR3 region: CASSPNNQPQHF. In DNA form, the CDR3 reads TGTGCCAGCAGTCCGAATAATCAGCCCCAGCATTTT.

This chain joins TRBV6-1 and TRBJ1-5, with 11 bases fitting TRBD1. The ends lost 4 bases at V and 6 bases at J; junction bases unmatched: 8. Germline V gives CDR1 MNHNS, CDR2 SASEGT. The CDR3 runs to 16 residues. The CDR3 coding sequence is TGTGCCAGCAGTGTCTCCGGGACAGGGGGTTCTCAGCCCCAGCATTTT. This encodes CASSVSGTGGSQPQHF.

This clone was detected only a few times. CDR3 region: CASSKGDNQPQHF. In nucleotides, the CDR3 is TGTGCCAGCAGTAAAGGAGACAATCAGCCCCAGCATTTT. This chain joins TRBV2 and TRBJ1-5; no clear D. Trimming shortened V by 5 bases and J by 3 bases, and 8 bases separated the two germline ends. The CDR3 loop spans 13 amino acids. CDR1 is SNHLY, CDR2 FYNNEI, per germline.

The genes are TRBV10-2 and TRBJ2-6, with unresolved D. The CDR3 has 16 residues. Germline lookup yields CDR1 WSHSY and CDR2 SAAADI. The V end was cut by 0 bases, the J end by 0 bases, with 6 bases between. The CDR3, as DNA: TGCGCCAGCAGTGAGTCGCGTCGCTCTGGGGCCAACGTCCTGACTTTC. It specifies CASSESRRSGANVLTF.

CDR3 nucleotides: TGTGCCAGTAGTAACGGTCTCCTCGCCGAGCAGTACTTC. This sequence encodes CASSNGLLAEQYF. This rearrangement joins TRBV19 to TRBJ2-5; D not resolved. TRBJ2-7 explains the end of the DNA better; the J call may be wrong. There are 13 residues in the CDR3. Germline V lookup: CDR1 LNHDA, CDR2 SQIVND (reference sequence).

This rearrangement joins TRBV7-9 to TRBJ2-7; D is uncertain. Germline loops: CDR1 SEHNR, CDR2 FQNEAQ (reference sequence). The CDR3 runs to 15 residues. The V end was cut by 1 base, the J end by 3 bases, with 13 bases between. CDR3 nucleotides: TGTGCCAGCAGCTTAGTACCTTCCAGAAACTACGAGCAGTACTTC. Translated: CASSLVPSRNYEQYF. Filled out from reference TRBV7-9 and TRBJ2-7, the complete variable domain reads DTGVSQNPRHKITKRGQNVTFRCDPISEHNRLYWYRQTLGQGPEFLTYFQNEAQLEKSRLLSDRFSAERPKGSFSTLEIQRTEQGDSAMYLCASSLVPSRNYEQYFGPGTRLTVT.

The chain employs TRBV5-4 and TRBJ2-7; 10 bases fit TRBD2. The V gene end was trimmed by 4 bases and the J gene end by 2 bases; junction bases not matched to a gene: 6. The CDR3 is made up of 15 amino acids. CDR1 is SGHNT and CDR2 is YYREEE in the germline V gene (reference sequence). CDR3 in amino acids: CASSPSGSLTYEQYF. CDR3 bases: TGTGCCAGCAGCCCTAGCGGGAGCCTTACCTACGAGCAGTACTTC.

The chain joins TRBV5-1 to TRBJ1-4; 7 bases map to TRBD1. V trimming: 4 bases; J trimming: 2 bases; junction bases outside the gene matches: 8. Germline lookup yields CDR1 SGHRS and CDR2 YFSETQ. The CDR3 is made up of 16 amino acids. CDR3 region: CASSPVTDRTNEKLFF. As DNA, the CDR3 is TGCGCCAGCAGCCCCGTTACGGACAGGACTAATGAAAAACTGTTTTTT.

This CDR3 reads CASRETHGDHQPQHF. The CDR3 DNA sequence: TGTGCCAGCAGGGAAACCCACGGGGATCATCAGCCCCAGCATTTT. This chain uses TRBV2 with TRBJ1-5, with D unclear. The germline gives CDR1 SNHLY, CDR2 FYNNEI. The CDR3 has 15 residues. Trimming stripped 6 bases from V and 5 bases from J, with 17 bases between. Supplemented by reference TRBV2 and TRBJ1-5, the full variable domain reads EPEVTQTPSHQVTQMGQEVILRCVPISNHLYFYWYRQILGQKVEFLVSFYNNEISEKSEIFDDQFSVERPDGSNFTLKIRSTKLEDSAMYFCASRETHGDHQPQHFGDGTRLSIL.